This T cell receptor beta chain was obtained from a study of beta chain features in type 1 diabetes. Study results and limitations: A greater similarity of naive, central memory and Treg TCRB repertoires was seen among patients than among healthy donors. Among type 1 diabetes patients, VDJ junctions had fewer insertions and more deletions.

A CD45RO/CCR7/CD25/CD127/CD95/CD27 panel sorted naive, central memory, regulatory and stem cell-like memory CD4+ cells. What was sequenced were expressed TCRB transcripts, since all of the isolated RNA had been reverse transcribed. TCRdb's table, derived via immunoSEQ multiplex PCR, lists solely in-frame clones and lacks some. Of about 230,000 clones in the sample, 9.6% were seen once. The V gene's germline CDR1 is LNHDA and CDR2 SQIVND (reference sequence). V lost 4 bases to trimming and J lost 0 bases, with 10 bases between them. The CDR3 length is 15 residues. Details on this clone: Its target is not known.

The receptor was derived from a woman aged 18-29 years in good health. The V call is TRBV19, the J call TRBJ1-5; D is possibly TRBD1 (5 bases). Sequenced: naive CD4+ T cells from blood. The DNA of the CDR3 is TGTGCCAGTAGTAGGGGCAGCAATAGCAATCAGCCCCAGCATTTT. Protein product: CASSRGSNSNQPQHF. Supplemented by reference TRBV19 and TRBJ1-5, the full variable domain reads DGGITQSPKYLFRKEGQNVTLSCEQNLNHDAMYWYRQDPGQGLRLIYYSQIVNDFQKGDIAEGYSVSREKKESFPLTVTSAQKNPTAFYLCASSRGSNSNQPQHFGDGTRLSIL.